This T cell receptor beta chain was found in a study of T cells in Graves' hyperthyroidism and ophthalmopathy. The investigators amplified TCR beta CDR3 regions from RNA transcripts. HTBI primers drove first-round RT-PCR of the TCR CDR3. TCRdb recomputed calls from the multiplex PCR reads with MiXCR, one row per CDR3 protein. Seen here are 550,000 to 800,000 distinct CDR3 sequences, roughly 15% observed once, and the top ten hold around 8%. This clonotype was seen at least ten times. The V gene's germline CDR1 is DFQATT and CDR2 SNEGSKA (reference sequence). This CDR3 contains 14 residues. The gene calls are TRBV20-1 and TRBJ2-3; 7 bases map to TRBD2. The source of this sequence is a man aged 18 to 30 with Graves' hyperthyroidism. Specimen: blood. The CDR3 sequence is CSGTTGPSTDTQYF. The CDR3, as DNA: TGCAGCGGGACTACCGGACCCAGCACAGATACGCAGTATTTT.